One sample yielded the 3 T cell receptor beta chains listed below, sequenced in a study of response to subunit inactivated influenza vaccine. TCRdb reprocessed the RT-PCR reads with MiXCR, giving one entry per CDR3 protein. The table has a few hundred thousand distinct CDR3 sequences, 21% seen once; the top ten hold more than 8.5%. Source: PBMCs from blood, taken about 20 months after vaccination. Receptors originate from a man aged 50-75 years who received an inactivated influenza vaccine.

The V call is TRBV12-3 or TRBV12-4, the J call TRBJ2-1, with a possible D match to TRBD2 (5 bases). Trimming took off 6 bases at V and 4 bases at J, with 10 bases between the two ends. The CDR3 extends over 13 amino acids. Written as DNA, the CDR3 is TGTGCCAGCAGAATCGGACTTTACAATGAGCAGTTCTTC. Its protein is CASRIGLYNEQFF.

The CDR3 here is CASSQVEGGELFF. Here the CDR3 DNA reads TGCGCCAGCAGCCAGGTCGAGGGGGGGGAGCTGTTTTTT. The V gene is TRBV4-3, the J gene TRBJ2-2; D is tentatively TRBD1 or TRBD2 (5 bases each). V lost 3 bases and J 8 bases, leaving 10 bases between the germline ends. CDR3 length: 13 residues. The germline CDR1 and CDR2 sequences are LGHNA and YSLEER.

This clonotype was recorded many times. The chain has TRBV6-2 or TRBV6-3 and TRBJ1-2; D gene ambiguous. The CDR3 is made up of 13 amino acids. The V and J ends lost 2 bases and 4 bases respectively, with 8 bases between them. The V gene's germline CDR1 is MNHEY and CDR2 SVGEGT. CDR3 sequence reads: CASSYEPAYGYTF. DNA of the CDR3: TGTGCCAGCAGTTACGAACCGGCCTATGGCTACACCTTC.